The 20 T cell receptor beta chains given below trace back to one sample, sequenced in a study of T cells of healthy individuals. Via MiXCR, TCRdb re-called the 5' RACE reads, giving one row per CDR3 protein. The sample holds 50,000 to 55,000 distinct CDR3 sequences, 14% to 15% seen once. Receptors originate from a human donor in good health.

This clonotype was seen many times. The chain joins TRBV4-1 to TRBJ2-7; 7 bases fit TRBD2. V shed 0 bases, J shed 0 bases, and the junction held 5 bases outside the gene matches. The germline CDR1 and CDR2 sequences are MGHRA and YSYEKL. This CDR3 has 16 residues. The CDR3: CASSQEGGRLSYEQYF. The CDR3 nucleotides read TGCGCCAGCAGCCAAGAGGGAGGGAGGCTCTCCTACGAGCAGTACTTC.

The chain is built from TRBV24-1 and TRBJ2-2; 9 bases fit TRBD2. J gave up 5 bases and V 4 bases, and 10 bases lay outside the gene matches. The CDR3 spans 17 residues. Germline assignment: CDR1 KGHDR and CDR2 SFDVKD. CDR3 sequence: CATSDVRGGASTGELFF. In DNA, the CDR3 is TGTGCCACCAGTGACGTTCGCGGGGGGGCCTCGACCGGGGAGCTGTTTTTT.

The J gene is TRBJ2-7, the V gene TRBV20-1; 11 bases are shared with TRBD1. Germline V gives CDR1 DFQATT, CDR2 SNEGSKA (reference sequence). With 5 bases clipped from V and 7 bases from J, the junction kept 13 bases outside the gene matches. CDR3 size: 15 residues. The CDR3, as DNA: TGCAGTGCTCCGGCCGGGACAGGGGGGACGGGTGAGCAGTACTTC. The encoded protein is CSAPAGTGGTGEQYF.

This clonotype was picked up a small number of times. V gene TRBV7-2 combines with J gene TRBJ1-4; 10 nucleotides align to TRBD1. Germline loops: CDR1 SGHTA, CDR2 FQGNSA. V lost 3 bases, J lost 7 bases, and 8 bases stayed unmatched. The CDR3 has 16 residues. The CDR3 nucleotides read TGTGCCAGCAGCTTGCTTGACAGGGGGCTGGTTGAAAAACTGTTTTTT. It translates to CASSLLDRGLVEKLFF.

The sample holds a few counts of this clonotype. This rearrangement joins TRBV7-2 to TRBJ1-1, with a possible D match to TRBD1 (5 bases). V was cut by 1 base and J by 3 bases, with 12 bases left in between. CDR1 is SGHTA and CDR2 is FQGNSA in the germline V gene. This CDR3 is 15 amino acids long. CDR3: CASSLERQGDTEAFF. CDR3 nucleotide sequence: TGTGCCAGCAGCTTAGAACGTCAGGGTGACACTGAAGCTTTCTTT.

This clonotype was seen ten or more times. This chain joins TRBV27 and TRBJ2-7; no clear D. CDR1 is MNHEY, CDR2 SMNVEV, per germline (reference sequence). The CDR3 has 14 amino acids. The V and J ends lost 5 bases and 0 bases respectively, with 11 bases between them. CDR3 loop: CASSLRPLSYEQYF. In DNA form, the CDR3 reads TGTGCCAGCAGTCTAAGACCCCTCTCCTACGAGCAGTACTTC.

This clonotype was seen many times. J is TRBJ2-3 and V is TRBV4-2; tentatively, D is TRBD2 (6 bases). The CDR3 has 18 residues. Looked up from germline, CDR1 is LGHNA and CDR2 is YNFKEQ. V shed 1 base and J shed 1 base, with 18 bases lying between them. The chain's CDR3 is CASSQVRLAIWGTDTQYF. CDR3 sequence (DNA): TGTGCCAGCAGCCAAGTTCGGCTAGCGATCTGGGGCACAGATACGCAGTATTTT.

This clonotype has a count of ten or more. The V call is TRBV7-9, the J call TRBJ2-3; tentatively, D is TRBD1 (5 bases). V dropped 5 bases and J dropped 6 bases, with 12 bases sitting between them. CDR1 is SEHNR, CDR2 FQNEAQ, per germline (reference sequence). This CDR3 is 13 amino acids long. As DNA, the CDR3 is TGTGCCAGCAGCCCTAGGGGCCCGGATACGCAGTATTTT. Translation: CASSPRGPDTQYF.

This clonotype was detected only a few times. CDR3 DNA: TGCAGTGCTAGTACTCCGGGTGGGGAGTCATGGACAGAGACCCAGTACTTC. Its protein is CSASTPGGESWTETQYF. The chain joins TRBV20-1 to TRBJ2-5; TRBD2 is a possible D gene (5 bases). Germline-derived CDR1 and CDR2 are DFQATT and SNEGSKA (reference sequence). This CDR3 spans 17 amino acids. V gave up 3 bases and J gave up 4 bases, with 24 bases separating them.

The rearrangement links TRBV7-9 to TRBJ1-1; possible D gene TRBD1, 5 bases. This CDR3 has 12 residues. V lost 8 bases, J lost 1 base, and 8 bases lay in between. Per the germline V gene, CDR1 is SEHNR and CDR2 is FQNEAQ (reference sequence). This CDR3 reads CASGAKNTEAFF. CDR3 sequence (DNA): TGTGCCAGCGGGGCGAAGAACACTGAAGCTTTCTTT. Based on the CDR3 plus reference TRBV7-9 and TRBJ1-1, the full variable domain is DTGVSQNPRHKITKRGQNVTFRCDPISEHNRLYWYRQTLGQGPEFLTYFQNEAQLEKSRLLSDRFSAERPKGSFSTLEIQRTEQGDSAMYLCASGAKNTEAFFGQGTRLTVV.

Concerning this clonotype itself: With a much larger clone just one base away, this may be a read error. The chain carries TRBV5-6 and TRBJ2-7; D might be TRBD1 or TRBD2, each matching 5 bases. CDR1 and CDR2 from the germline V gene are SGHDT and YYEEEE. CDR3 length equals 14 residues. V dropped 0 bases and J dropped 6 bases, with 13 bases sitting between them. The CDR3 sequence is CASSLEVGTGEQYF. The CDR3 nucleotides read TGTGCCAGCAGCTTGGAGGTAGGGACGGGCGAGCAGTACTTC.

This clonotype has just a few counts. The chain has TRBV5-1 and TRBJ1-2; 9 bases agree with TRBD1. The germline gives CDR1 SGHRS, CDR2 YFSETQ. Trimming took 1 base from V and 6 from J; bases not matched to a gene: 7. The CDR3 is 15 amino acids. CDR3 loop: CASSLTGGGRDGYTF. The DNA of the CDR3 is TGCGCCAGCAGCTTGACAGGGGGCGGACGAGATGGCTACACCTTC.

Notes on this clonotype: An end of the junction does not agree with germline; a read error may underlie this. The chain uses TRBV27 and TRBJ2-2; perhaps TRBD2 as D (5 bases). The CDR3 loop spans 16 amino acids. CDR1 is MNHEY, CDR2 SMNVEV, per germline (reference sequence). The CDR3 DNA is TGTGACAGCAGTTCTCCTCGGGGTAGCAACACCGGGGAGCTGTTTTTT. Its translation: CDSSSPRGSNTGELFF.

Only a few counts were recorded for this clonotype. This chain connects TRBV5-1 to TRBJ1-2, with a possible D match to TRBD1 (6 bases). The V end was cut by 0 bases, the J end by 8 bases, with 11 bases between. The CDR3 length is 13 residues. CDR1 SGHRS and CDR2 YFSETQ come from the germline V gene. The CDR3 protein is CASSLEGGEGYTF. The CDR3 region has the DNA TGCGCCAGCAGCTTGGAAGGGGGAGAGGGCTACACCTTC.

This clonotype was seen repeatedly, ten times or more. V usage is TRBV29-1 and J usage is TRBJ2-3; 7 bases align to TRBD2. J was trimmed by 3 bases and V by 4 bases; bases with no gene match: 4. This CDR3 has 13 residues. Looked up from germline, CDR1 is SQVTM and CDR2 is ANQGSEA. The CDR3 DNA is TGCAGCGTTGGTAGCGGGTTAACAGATACGCAGTATTTT. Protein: CSVGSGLTDTQYF.

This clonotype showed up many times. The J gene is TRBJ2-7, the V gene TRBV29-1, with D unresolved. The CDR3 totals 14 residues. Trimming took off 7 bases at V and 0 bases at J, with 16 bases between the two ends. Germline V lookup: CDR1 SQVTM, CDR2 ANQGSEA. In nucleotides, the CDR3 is TGCAGCGCCCTGGCCGGGCGTTCCTCCTACGAGCAGTACTTC. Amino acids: CSALAGRSSYEQYF.

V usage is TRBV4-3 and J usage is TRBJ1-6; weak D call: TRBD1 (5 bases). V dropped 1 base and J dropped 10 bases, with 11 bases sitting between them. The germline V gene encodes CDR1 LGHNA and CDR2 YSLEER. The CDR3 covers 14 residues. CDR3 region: CASSQGIRQSPLHF. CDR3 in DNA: TGCGCCAGCAGCCAAGGGATCCGACAGTCACCCCTCCACTTT.

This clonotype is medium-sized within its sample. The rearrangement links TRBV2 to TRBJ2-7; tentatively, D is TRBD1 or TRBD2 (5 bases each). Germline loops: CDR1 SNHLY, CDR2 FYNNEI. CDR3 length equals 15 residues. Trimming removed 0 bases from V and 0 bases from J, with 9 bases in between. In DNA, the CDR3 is TGTGCCAGCAGTGAAGCGCCAGGGAGCTCCTACGAGCAGTACTTC. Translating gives CASSEAPGSSYEQYF.

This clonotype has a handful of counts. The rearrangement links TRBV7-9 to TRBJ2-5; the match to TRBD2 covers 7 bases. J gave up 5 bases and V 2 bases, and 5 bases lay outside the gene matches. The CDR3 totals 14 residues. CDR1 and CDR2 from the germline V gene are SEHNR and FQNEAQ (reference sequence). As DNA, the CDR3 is TGTGCCAGCAGCTTATTAAGCGGGGAGGAGACCCAGTACTTC. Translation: CASSLLSGEETQYF.

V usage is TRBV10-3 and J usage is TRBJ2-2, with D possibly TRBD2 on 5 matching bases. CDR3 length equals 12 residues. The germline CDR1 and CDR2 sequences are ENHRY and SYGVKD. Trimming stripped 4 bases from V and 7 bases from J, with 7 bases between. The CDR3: CAISARDGELFF. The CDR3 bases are TGTGCCATCAGTGCCCGGGACGGGGAGCTGTTTTTT.